This TCR beta chain was identified during a study of shared clonotypes between healthy human individuals. The repertoire was sequenced with immunoSEQ multiplex PCR; TCRdb's copy has only in-frame clones and lacks some. Of about 600,000 clones in the sample, more than 95% were seen once. General study findings and limits: Apart from blood, nothing was sampled; tissue repertoires likely differ. The generation probabilities recorded for non-shared clonotypes fell below those of clonotypes shared by all four donors. The donor pool, a small one, limited the genetic and exposure-history diversity represented.

V lost 4 bases and J lost 2; bases outside the gene matches: 4. The CDR3 consists of 14 residues. From germline, CDR1 is MNHEY and CDR2 SVGAGI. Turning to this clone: The antigen is not known.

V is TRBV6-5 and J is TRBJ2-7; 8 positions agree with TRBD2. The sequencing sample was made of naive CD4+ T cells sorted from blood. As for subset: CD45RA+ positively selected. The receptor was derived from a woman aged 25 to 39 in good health. The chain's CDR3 is CASSSSGGPYEQYF. The CDR3 nucleotides are TGTGCCAGCAGTTCCTCGGGAGGGCCCTACGAGCAGTACTTC.